The 14 T cell receptor beta chains reported below all come from one sample, sequenced in a study of T cell responses to AZD1222 COVID-19 vaccine. Profiled with immunoSEQ multiplex PCR; TCRdb holds only in-frame clones, not every one. The sample comprises 100,000 to 150,000 clones, around 89% of which are singletons, and under 2% rests with the top ten. This material consisted of peripheral blood, taken on day 0 of AZD1222 vaccination. The receptors originated from an adult in good health.

This chain uses TRBV18 with TRBJ2-2; D gene uncertain. From germline, CDR1 is KGHSH and CDR2 LQKENI. There are 14 residues in the CDR3. Deletions cut 2 bases from V and 5 bases from J, with 9 bases between. The CDR3 nucleotides are TGTGCCAGCTCACCAGTCTCCTCAACCGGGGAGCTGTTTTTT. Translated, it gives CASSPVSSTGELFF.

The V and J genes are TRBV9 and TRBJ1-2; 7 nucleotides agree with TRBD1. The CDR3 spans 15 residues. The germline V gene has CDR1 SGDLS and CDR2 YYNGEE. The V gene end was trimmed by 0 bases and the J gene end by 5 bases; junction bases not matched to a gene: 7. CDR3 in amino acids: CASSVGLGGGYGYTF. CDR3 nucleotide sequence: TGTGCCAGCAGCGTAGGGCTAGGGGGCGGATATGGCTACACCTTC.

The chain couples TRBV5-1 to TRBJ2-5; 14 bases are shared with TRBD2. V shed 2 bases and J 4 bases; nucleotides not matched to a gene: 10. CDR3 length equals 18 residues. Germline assignment: CDR1 SGHRS and CDR2 YFSETQ. CDR3 in DNA: TGCGCCAGCAGCTTCCGACTAGCGGGAGGGATTTCCGGAGAGACCCAGTACTTC. Translating gives CASSFRLAGGISGETQYF.

The gene calls are TRBV5-6 and TRBJ2-7; no definite D call. Trimming took 4 bases from V and 2 from J, leaving 13 bases between them. Germline CDR1 SGHDT, CDR2 YYEEEE. This CDR3 contains 14 residues. CDR3 sequence: CASSKLTETYEQYF. In DNA form, the CDR3 reads TGTGCCAGCAGCAAATTGACTGAGACCTACGAGCAGTACTTC.

A single count supports this clone. The V gene is TRBV27, the J gene TRBJ2-5; 9 nucleotides match TRBD2. CDR3 length: 14 residues. Germline CDR1 is MNHEY and CDR2 is SMNVEV (reference sequence). The ends lost 5 bases at V and 4 bases at J; junction bases unmatched: 5. The CDR3 loop reads CASSPGTSIETQYF. The DNA for the CDR3 is TGTGCCAGCAGTCCCGGGACTAGCATAGAGACCCAGTACTTC.

This chain uses TRBV30 with TRBJ2-5; TRBD1 is a possible D gene (5 bases). The CDR3 has 14 amino acids. The germline V and J ends were trimmed by 6 bases and 1 base, with 15 bases remaining between them. The V gene's germline CDR1 is GTSNPN and CDR2 SVGIG (reference sequence). The CDR3 spells CACDEDNPQETQYF. CDR3 DNA: TGTGCCTGTGACGAGGACAATCCCCAAGAGACCCAGTACTTC. Supplemented by reference TRBV30 and TRBJ2-5, the full variable domain reads SQTIHQWPATLVQPVGSPLSLECTVEGTSNPNLYWYRQAAGRGLQLLFYSVGIGQISSEVPQNLSASRPQDRQFILSSKKLLLSDSGFYLCACDEDNPQETQYFGPGTRLLVL.

The chain carries TRBV5-6 and TRBJ2-5; the D gene could be TRBD1 or TRBD2 (6 bases each). V lost 2 bases to trimming and J lost 4 bases, with 21 bases between them. This CDR3 region has 17 residues. The germline V gene encodes CDR1 SGHDT and CDR2 YYEEEE. CDR3 residues: CASSFRYREVGGETQYF. CDR3 coding DNA: TGTGCCAGCAGCTTTAGGTACAGGGAGGTGGGAGGAGAGACCCAGTACTTC.

V gene TRBV7-2 combines with J gene TRBJ2-7; 7 nucleotides agree with TRBD2. This CDR3 contains 16 residues. The V segment lost 8 bases and the J segment 3 bases; nucleotides outside the gene matches: 16. Germline V gene sequence: CDR1 SGHTA, CDR2 FQGNSA. The CDR3 nucleotides are TGTGCCAGCCGGTCGGGGGGTACAGTGGATGGCTACGAGCAGTACTTC. This sequence encodes CASRSGGTVDGYEQYF. Full variable domain (remainder filled in from reference TRBV7-2 and TRBJ2-7): GAGVSQSPSNKVTEKGKDVELRCDPISGHTALYWYRQSLGQGLEFLIYFQGNSAPDKSGLPSDRFSAERTGGSVSTLTIQRTQQEDSAVYLCASRSGGTVDGYEQYFGPGTRLTVT.

The V call is TRBV7-4, the J call TRBJ1-1; D unresolved. Germline V CDR1 and CDR2: SGHVT, SQSDAQ. V shed 5 bases and J shed 6 bases, with 22 bases lying between them. CDR3 length: 16 residues. CDR3: CASSPKRPPRRAEAFF. The CDR3 nucleotides are TGTGCCAGCAGCCCAAAACGGCCCCCTCGGAGGGCTGAAGCTTTCTTT.

This chain joins TRBV7-2 and TRBJ1-4, with D hard to call. V dropped 3 bases and J dropped 5 bases, with 13 bases sitting between them. Germline V gene sequence: CDR1 SGHTA, CDR2 FQGNSA. The CDR3 has 15 residues. The CDR3 bases are TGTGCCAGCAGCTTCGGACTCAGGCCCAATGAAAAACTGTTTTTT. Translated: CASSFGLRPNEKLFF.

V and J are TRBV28 and TRBJ1-4, with a possible D match to TRBD1 (6 bases). The CDR3 spans 14 residues. The V and J ends lost 6 bases and 7 bases respectively, with 15 bases between them. Germline lookup yields CDR1 MDHEN and CDR2 SYDVKM. The CDR3 DNA reads TGTGCCAGCAGACCAACAGGGTCCCTTGAAAAACTGTTTTTT. The encoded protein is CASRPTGSLEKLFF.

The chain is built from TRBV14 and TRBJ2-7; TRBD2 matches 8 bases. V lost 1 base and J lost 0; bases outside the gene matches: 8. This CDR3 has 17 amino acids. Germline lookup yields CDR1 SGHDN and CDR2 FVKESK. The DNA for the CDR3 is TGTGCCAGCAGCCAAGTTTTAGCGGGGAGGAGCTCCTACGAGCAGTACTTC. Residues: CASSQVLAGRSSYEQYF.

In its sample, this clone was seen once. The chain combines TRBV29-1 with TRBJ2-1; 7 nucleotides line up with TRBD2. Germline assignment: CDR1 SQVTM and CDR2 ANQGSEA. The CDR3 loop spans 14 amino acids. V lost 4 bases to trimming and J lost 15 bases; unmatched junction nucleotides: 18. The CDR3 bases are TGCAGCGTTGGCCCTAGACGACTAGCCGGAGAAGGGTTCTTC. This translates into CSVGPRRLAGEGFF.

This sequence joins TRBV12-3 or TRBV12-4 and TRBJ2-2; D remains ambiguous. Trimming took 8 bases from V and 1 from J, leaving 5 bases between them. This CDR3 is 12 amino acids long. The CDR3 spells CASSQNTGELFF. The CDR3 DNA reads as TGTGCCAGCTCGCAGAACACCGGGGAGCTGTTTTTT.